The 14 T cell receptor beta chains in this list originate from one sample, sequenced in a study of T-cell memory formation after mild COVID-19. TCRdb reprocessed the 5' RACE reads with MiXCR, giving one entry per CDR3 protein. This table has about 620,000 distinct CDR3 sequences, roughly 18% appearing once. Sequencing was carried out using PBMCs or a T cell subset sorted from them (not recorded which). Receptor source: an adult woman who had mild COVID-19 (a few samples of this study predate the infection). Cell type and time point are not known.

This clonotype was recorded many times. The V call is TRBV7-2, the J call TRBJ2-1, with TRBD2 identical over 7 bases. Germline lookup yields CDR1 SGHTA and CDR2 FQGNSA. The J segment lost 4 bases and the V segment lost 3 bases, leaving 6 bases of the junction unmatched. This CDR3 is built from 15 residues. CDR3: CASSFSGGTYNEQFF. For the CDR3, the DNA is TGTGCCAGCAGCTTTTCGGGGGGAACATACAATGAGCAGTTCTTC.

The CDR3 nucleotides are TGTGCCAGCAGCTTACGGGGGGCTGGAGCCAAAAACATTCAGTACTTC. Translating it yields CASSLRGAGAKNIQYF. This chain connects TRBV7-2 to TRBJ2-4; D is possibly TRBD2 (7 bases). Germline CDR1 SGHTA, CDR2 FQGNSA. CDR3 length: 16 amino acids. V was cut by 2 bases and J by 0 bases, with 11 bases left in between.

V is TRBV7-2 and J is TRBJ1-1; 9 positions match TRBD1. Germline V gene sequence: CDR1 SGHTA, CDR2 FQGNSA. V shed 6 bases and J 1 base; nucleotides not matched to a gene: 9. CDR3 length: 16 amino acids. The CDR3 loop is CASSRRSDRGNTEAFF. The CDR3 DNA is TGTGCCAGCAGTCGTAGGTCGGACAGGGGGAACACTGAAGCTTTCTTT. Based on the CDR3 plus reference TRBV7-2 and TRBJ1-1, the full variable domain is GAGVSQSPSNKVTEKGKDVELRCDPISGHTALYWYRQSLGQGLEFLIYFQGNSAPDKSGLPSDRFSAERTGGSVSTLTIQRTQQEDSAVYLCASSRRSDRGNTEAFFGQGTRLTVV.

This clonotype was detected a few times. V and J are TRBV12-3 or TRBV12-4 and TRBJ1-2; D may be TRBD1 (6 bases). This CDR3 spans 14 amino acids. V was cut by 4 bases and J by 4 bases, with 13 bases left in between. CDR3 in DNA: TGTGCCAGCAGTTGGACAGCTTCTGGCTATGGCTACACCTTC. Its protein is CASSWTASGYGYTF.

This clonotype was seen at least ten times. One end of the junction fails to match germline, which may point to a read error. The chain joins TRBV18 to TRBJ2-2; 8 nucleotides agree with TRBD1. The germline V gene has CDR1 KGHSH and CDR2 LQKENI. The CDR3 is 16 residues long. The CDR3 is CASLPTGGRYTGELFF. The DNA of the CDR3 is TGTGCCAGCTTACCAACAGGGGGAAGATACACCGGGGAGCTGTTTTTT.

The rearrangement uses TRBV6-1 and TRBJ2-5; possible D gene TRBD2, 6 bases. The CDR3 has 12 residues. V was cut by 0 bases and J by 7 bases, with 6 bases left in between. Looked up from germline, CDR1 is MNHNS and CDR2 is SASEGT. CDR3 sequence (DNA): TGTGCCAGCAGTGAAGCCGGGAGGACCCAGTACTTC. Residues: CASSEAGRTQYF.

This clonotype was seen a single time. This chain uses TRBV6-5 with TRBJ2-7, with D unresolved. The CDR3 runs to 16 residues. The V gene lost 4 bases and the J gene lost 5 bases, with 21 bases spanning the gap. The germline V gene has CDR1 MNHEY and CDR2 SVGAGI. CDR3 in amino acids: CASSFNIGPAGHEQYF. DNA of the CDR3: TGTGCCAGCAGTTTTAATATCGGCCCTGCCGGGCACGAGCAGTACTTC.

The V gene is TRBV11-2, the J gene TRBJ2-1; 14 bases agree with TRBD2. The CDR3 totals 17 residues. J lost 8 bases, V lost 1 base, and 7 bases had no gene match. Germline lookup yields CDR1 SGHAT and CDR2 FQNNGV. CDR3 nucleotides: TGTGCCAGCAGCTTAGGGACTAGCGGGAGGTACGTCCATGAGCAGTTCTTC. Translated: CASSLGTSGRYVHEQFF.

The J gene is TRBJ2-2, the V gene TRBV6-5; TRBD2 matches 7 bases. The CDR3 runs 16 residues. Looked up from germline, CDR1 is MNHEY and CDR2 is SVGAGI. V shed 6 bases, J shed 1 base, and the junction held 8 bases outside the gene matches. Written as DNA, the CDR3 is TGTGCCAGCAGGCTGGTAACGGGAGGGAACACCGGGGAGCTGTTTTTT. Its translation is CASRLVTGGNTGELFF.

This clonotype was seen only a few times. CDR3 DNA: TGTGCCAGCAGGTTCAGGGGCCGGGACACCGGGGAGCTGTTTTTT. It yields the protein CASRFRGRDTGELFF. The chain recombines TRBV27 with TRBJ2-2; maybe TRBD1 (6 bases). CDR1 is MNHEY, CDR2 SMNVEV, per germline (reference sequence). Trimming took off 6 bases at V and 3 bases at J, with 14 bases between the two ends. The CDR3 has 15 amino acids.

The CDR3 protein is CASSQDVAARGEQYF. The DNA of the CDR3 is TGCGCCAGCAGCCAAGATGTGGCAGCCAGGGGGGAGCAGTACTTC. The V call is TRBV4-1, the J call TRBJ2-7, with 7 bases identical to TRBD1. The germline V gene encodes CDR1 MGHRA and CDR2 YSYEKL. CDR3 size: 15 residues. J gave up 7 bases and V 0 bases, and 9 bases lay outside the gene matches.

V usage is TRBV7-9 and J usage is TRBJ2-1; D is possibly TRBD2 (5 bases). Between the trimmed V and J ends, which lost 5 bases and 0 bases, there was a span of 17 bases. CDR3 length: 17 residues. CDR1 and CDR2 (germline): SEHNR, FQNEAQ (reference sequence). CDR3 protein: CASSRGGRVSSYNEQFF. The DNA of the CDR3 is TGTGCCAGCAGCCGAGGCGGGCGTGTTAGCTCCTACAATGAGCAGTTCTTC.

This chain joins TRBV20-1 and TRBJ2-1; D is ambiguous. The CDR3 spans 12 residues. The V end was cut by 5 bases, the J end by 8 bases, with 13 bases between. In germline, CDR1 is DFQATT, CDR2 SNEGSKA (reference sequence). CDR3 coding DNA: TGCAGTGCTTATACATCATTCGATGAGCAGTTCTTC. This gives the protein CSAYTSFDEQFF.

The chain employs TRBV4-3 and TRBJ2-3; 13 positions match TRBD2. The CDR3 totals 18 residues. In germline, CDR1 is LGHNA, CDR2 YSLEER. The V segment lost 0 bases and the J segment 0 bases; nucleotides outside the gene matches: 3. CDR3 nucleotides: TGCGCCAGCAGCCAAGATCGACTAGCGGGAGGCAGCACAGATACGCAGTATTTT. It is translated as CASSQDRLAGGSTDTQYF.